One sample yielded the 20 T cell receptor beta chains listed below, sequenced in a study of cytomegalovirus exposure and HLA in healthy donors. Primers for the PCR totalled 60 Vbeta and 13 Jbeta. Data came from immunoSEQ multiplex PCR; TCRdb stores just in-frame clones and leaves some out. The table lists about 93,000 clones, 80% of them singletons. The material sequenced was PBMCs. The receptor set was obtained from a young man in good health and CMV-seronegative.

J is TRBJ2-3 and V is TRBV14; D is undetermined. This CDR3 has 19 amino acids. CDR1 SGHDN and CDR2 FVKESK come from the germline V gene. V was shortened by 0 bases and J by 4 bases, with 23 bases between the two germline ends. In DNA form, the CDR3 reads TGTGCCAGCAGCCAAGATATTACAACCCCTACTCGCGAGGCAGATACGCAGTATTTT. Protein: CASSQDITTPTREADTQYF.

This chain uses TRBV10-1 with TRBJ1-2; a possible D gene is TRBD1 (5 bases). CDR3 length: 14 residues. V gave up 4 bases and J gave up 2 bases, with 11 bases separating them. Looked up from germline, CDR1 is WNHNN and CDR2 is SYGVQD (reference sequence). CDR3 DNA sequence: TGCGCCAGCAGTGCGTGGGGCGGAAACTATGGCTACACCTTC. The encoded protein is CASSAWGGNYGYTF.

This chain connects TRBV30 to TRBJ1-5, with D possibly being TRBD1 (6 bases). This CDR3 has 13 amino acids. The germline V gene has CDR1 GTSNPN and CDR2 SVGIG (reference sequence). Trimming left V 1 base short and J 7 bases short, with 11 bases between. The CDR3 DNA is TGTGCCTGGAGTGGGCAGGGGAACCAGCCCCAGCATTTT. It is translated as CAWSGQGNQPQHF.

This chain links TRBV25-1 with TRBJ1-4; possibly TRBD1 for D (5 bases). This CDR3 has 16 residues. Per germline, CDR1 MGHDK and CDR2 SYGVNS. Trimming pared 1 base from V and 7 bases from J, leaving 16 bases between. CDR3 nucleotide sequence: TGTGCCAGCAGTGAATTAAGGGTAACAGGTCGTGAAAAACTGTTTTTT. This codes for CASSELRVTGREKLFF.

The J gene is TRBJ2-1, the V gene TRBV6-5; D is unclear. The V end lost 2 bases, the J end lost 6 bases, and 11 bases lay between the germline ends. Germline V CDR1 and CDR2: MNHEY, SVGAGI. The CDR3 runs 14 residues. The DNA of the CDR3 is TGTGCCAGCAGTTACGCCGACACAATCAATGAGCAGTTCTTC. It specifies CASSYADTINEQFF.

The chain carries TRBV6-5 and TRBJ2-7; no clear D gene. The V gene's germline CDR1 is MNHEY and CDR2 SVGAGI. Trimming shortened V by 0 bases and J by 4 bases, and 16 bases separated the two germline ends. The CDR3 loop spans 16 amino acids. The CDR3 DNA reads TGTGCCAGCAGTTACTCGAGAAACAGCTTGGCTTACGAGCAGTACTTC. Protein sequence: CASSYSRNSLAYEQYF.

This chain joins TRBV2 and TRBJ2-3; the match to TRBD2 covers 9 bases. V lost 6 bases to trimming and J lost 0 bases; unmatched junction nucleotides: 10. Per germline, CDR1 SNHLY and CDR2 FYNNEI. This CDR3 is built from 17 residues. CDR3: CASSATRLAASTDTQYF. The CDR3 coding sequence is TGTGCCAGCAGCGCTACAAGACTAGCGGCTAGCACAGATACGCAGTATTTT. The entire variable domain, with the rest obtained from reference TRBV2 and TRBJ2-3, is as follows: EPEVTQTPSHQVTQMGQEVILRCVPISNHLYFYWYRQILGQKVEFLVSFYNNEISEKSEIFDDQFSVERPDGSNFTLKIRSTKLEDSAMYFCASSATRLAASTDTQYFGPGTRLTVL.

The chain combines TRBV7-2 with TRBJ2-7, with 7 bases fitting TRBD1. Germline lookup yields CDR1 SGHTA and CDR2 FQGNSA. The V segment lost 2 bases and the J segment 3 bases; nucleotides outside the gene matches: 4. This CDR3 contains 14 residues. The CDR3 sequence is CASSLIQGVYEQYF. In DNA form, the CDR3 reads TGTGCCAGCAGCTTAATCCAGGGGGTCTACGAGCAGTACTTC.

The CDR3 protein is CASSLDRGITEAFF. CDR3 coding DNA: TGCGCCAGCAGCTTGGACAGGGGAATTACTGAAGCTTTCTTT. V and J are TRBV5-1 and TRBJ1-1; 7 bases are shared with TRBD1. With V trimmed by 0 bases and J by 5 bases, 4 bases remained unmatched. The germline CDR1 and CDR2 sequences are SGHRS and YFSETQ. CDR3 length: 14 residues.

The chain has TRBV10-2 and TRBJ1-3; TRBD1 aligns across 8 bases. The CDR3 consists of 17 residues. Germline V gene sequence: CDR1 WSHSY, CDR2 SAAADI. The V and J ends lost 7 bases and 0 bases, in that order; junction bases with no gene match: 11. The CDR3 coding sequence is TGCGCCAGCACCGATAGACAGGGGCGACGCTCTGGAAACACCATATATTTT. The encoded protein is CASTDRQGRRSGNTIYF.

This sequence joins TRBV6-1 and TRBJ1-1, with a weak D call TRBD1 (6 bases). This CDR3 comprises 14 residues. Deletions cut 7 bases from V and 2 bases from J, with 14 bases between. CDR1 and CDR2 (germline): MNHNS, SASEGT. CDR3 residues: CASIFGQSNTEAFF. The CDR3 bases are TGTGCCAGCATCTTTGGACAGAGTAACACTGAAGCTTTCTTT.

The rearrangement links TRBV30 to TRBJ1-1; 7 bases are a match to TRBD1. The CDR3 extends over 13 amino acids. Germline V lookup: CDR1 GTSNPN, CDR2 SVGIG (reference sequence). V shed 3 bases and J 5 bases; nucleotides not matched to a gene: 6. The CDR3 here is CAWRPQGWTEAFF. The DNA of the CDR3 is TGTGCCTGGAGACCACAGGGGTGGACTGAAGCTTTCTTT. Filled out from reference TRBV30 and TRBJ1-1, the complete variable domain reads SQTIHQWPATLVQPVGSPLSLECTVEGTSNPNLYWYRQAAGRGLQLLFYSVGIGQISSEVPQNLSASRPQDRQFILSSKKLLLSDSGFYLCAWRPQGWTEAFFGQGTRLTVV.

The CDR3, as DNA: TGTGCCAGTGCGGGGGGGATTTCTTCCTACAATGAGCAGTTCTTC. This sequence encodes CASAGGISSYNEQFF. This chain links TRBV10-3 with TRBJ2-1, with TRBD2 identical over 9 bases. CDR3 length equals 15 residues. CDR1 and CDR2 (germline): ENHRY, SYGVKD. V gave up 10 bases and J gave up 1 base; unmatched junction bases: 8.

The rearrangement links TRBV5-4 to TRBJ1-6; perhaps TRBD1 as D (6 bases). CDR1 is SGHNT and CDR2 is YYREEE in the germline V gene (reference sequence). Trimming removed 2 bases at V and 7 bases at J, with 10 bases between. The CDR3 runs to 14 residues. CDR3 loop: CASSLQGVNSPLHF. The DNA of the CDR3 is TGTGCCAGCAGCTTACAGGGCGTGAATTCACCCCTCCACTTT.

The chain combines TRBV29-1 with TRBJ2-1; TRBD1 matches at 7 bases. The V segment lost 4 bases and the J segment 10 bases; nucleotides outside the gene matches: 7. Germline V gene data show CDR1 as SQVTM and CDR2 as ANQGSEA. CDR3 size: 12 residues. CDR3: CSVGNRGYEQFF. DNA for the CDR3: TGCAGCGTTGGCAACAGGGGATACGAGCAGTTCTTC.

The V call is TRBV6-1, the J call TRBJ1-1; 11 bases map to TRBD1. This CDR3 spans 14 amino acids. In germline, CDR1 is MNHNS, CDR2 SASEGT. The ends lost 7 bases at V and 4 bases at J; junction bases unmatched: 5. As DNA, the CDR3 is TGTGCCAGCACCGAAGGGACAGGGGGCACTGAAGCTTTCTTT. Amino acids: CASTEGTGGTEAFF.

This clone has more than one count but fewer than ten. The CDR3 protein is CAWRSGVRGTGELFF. In DNA form, the CDR3 reads TGTGCCTGGAGGTCGGGGGTGAGGGGCACCGGGGAGCTGTTTTTT. This sequence joins TRBV30 and TRBJ2-2; TRBD2 is a possible D gene (6 bases). The CDR3 runs to 15 residues. V lost 3 bases and J 4 bases, leaving 15 bases between the germline ends. Looked up from germline, CDR1 is GTSNPN and CDR2 is SVGIG (reference sequence).

This CDR3 is CAWSATPRYGYTF. CDR3 DNA: TGTGCCTGGAGTGCGACACCGCGCTATGGCTACACCTTC. The rearrangement uses TRBV30 and TRBJ1-2; D unresolved. Germline V gene sequence: CDR1 GTSNPN, CDR2 SVGIG (reference sequence). The ends were cut back, 1 base at V and 4 bases at J, with 10 bases in the middle. CDR3 size: 13 residues.

The rearrangement uses TRBV15 and TRBJ2-3; 9 nucleotides match TRBD2. Germline assignment: CDR1 LNHNV and CDR2 YYDKDF (reference sequence). The V and J ends lost 3 bases and 2 bases, in that order; junction bases with no gene match: 9. This CDR3 has 17 amino acids. The CDR3 region is CATSRGPSGGPTDTQYF. CDR3 sequence (DNA): TGTGCCACCAGCAGGGGTCCGAGCGGGGGGCCCACAGATACGCAGTATTTT.

V is TRBV6-4 and J is TRBJ2-3, with TRBD2 matching over 10 bases. Germline V lookup: CDR1 MRHNA, CDR2 SNTAGT. The CDR3 is 16 residues long. The V gene end was trimmed by 5 bases and the J gene end by 3 bases; junction bases not matched to a gene: 8. Written as DNA, the CDR3 is TGTGCCAGCAGTCCTTCCAGCGGGGGGGCGACAGATACGCAGTATTTT. Encoded protein: CASSPSSGGATDTQYF.